This entry features one TCR beta chain sequence. The data derive from a study of T-cell reconstitution after alpha-beta-depleted transplantation in children. The library targeted TCRbeta and was prepared with unique molecular identifiers. Via MiXCR, TCRdb re-called the PCR reads, giving one row per CDR3 protein. The sample has about 500,000 distinct CDR3 sequences, about 33% seen once. The CDR3 has 18 amino acids. The sample was PBMCs from the stem cell graft donor, taken from the stem cell graft. The chain employs TRBV21-1 and TRBJ1-2; the D segment call TRBD1 is taken from the table without a DNA check. TRBV21-1 is labeled a pseudogene. The TCR comes from a human donor who donated a stem cell graft to a child with aplastic anemia. CDR3 coding DNA: TGTGCCAGCAGCAAGGGATACGGCGAGGGGGCGTATAACTATGGCTACACCTTC. It codes for CASSKGYGEGAYNYGYTF.